A single T cell receptor (beta chain) is shown here with its context. TCRdb's copy holds only in-frame clones and misses some; the assay was immunoSEQ multiplex PCR. The repertoire holds 40,000 to 55,000 clones, with around 88% as singletons. The data derive from a study of blood T cell repertoires in COVID-19. Overall study context: Samples came from the United States, Italy and Spain, spanning acute and convalescent COVID-19.

V lost 0 bases, J lost 0 bases, and 9 bases lay in between. The germline CDR1 and CDR2 sequences are MDHEN and SYDVKM. The CDR3 contains 16 residues. The receptor's source is a human donor in a cohort sampled during active COVID-19. Sequencing was performed on peripheral blood. The rearrangement joins TRBV28 to TRBJ2-4; D possibly corresponds to TRBD2 (5 bases). CDR3 in DNA: TGTGCCAGCAGTTTATGGAGCGGTGTAGCCAAAAACATTCAGTACTTC. Its protein product is CASSLWSGVAKNIQYF.